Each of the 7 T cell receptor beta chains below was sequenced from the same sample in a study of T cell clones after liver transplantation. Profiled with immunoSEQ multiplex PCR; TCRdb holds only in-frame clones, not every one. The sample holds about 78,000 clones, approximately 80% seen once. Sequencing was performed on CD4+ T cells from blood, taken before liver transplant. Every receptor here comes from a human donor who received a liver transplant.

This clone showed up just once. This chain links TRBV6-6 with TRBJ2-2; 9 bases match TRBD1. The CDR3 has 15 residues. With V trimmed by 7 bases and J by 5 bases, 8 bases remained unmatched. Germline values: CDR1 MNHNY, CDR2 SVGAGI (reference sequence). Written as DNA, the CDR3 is TGTGCCAGCAAGCCCGGGACAGGGAAGACCGGGGAGCTGTTTTTT. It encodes CASKPGTGKTGELFF.

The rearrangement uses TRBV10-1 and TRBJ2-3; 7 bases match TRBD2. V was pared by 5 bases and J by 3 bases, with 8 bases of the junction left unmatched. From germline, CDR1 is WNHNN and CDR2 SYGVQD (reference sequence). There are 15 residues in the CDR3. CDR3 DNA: TGCGCCAGCAGTACGGGAGGAGGCGGGACAGATACGCAGTATTTT. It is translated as CASSTGGGGTDTQYF.

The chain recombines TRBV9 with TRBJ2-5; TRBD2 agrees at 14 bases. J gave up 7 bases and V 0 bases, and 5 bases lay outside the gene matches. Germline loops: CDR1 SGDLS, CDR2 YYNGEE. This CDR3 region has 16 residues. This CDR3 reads CASSVGLAGGERTQYF. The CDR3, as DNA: TGTGCCAGCAGCGTAGGACTAGCGGGAGGGGAAAGGACCCAGTACTTC.

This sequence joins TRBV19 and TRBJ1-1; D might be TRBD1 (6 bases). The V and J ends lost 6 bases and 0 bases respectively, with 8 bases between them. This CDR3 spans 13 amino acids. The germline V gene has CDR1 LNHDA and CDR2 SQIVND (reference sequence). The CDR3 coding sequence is TGTGCCAGTAGCGACAGGATGAACACTGAAGCTTTCTTT. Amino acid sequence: CASSDRMNTEAFF.

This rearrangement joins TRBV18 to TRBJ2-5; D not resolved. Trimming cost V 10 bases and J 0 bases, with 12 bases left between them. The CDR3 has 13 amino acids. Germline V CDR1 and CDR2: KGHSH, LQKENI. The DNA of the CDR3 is TGTGCCACCGCGGTGGAGTACCAAGAGACCCAGTACTTC. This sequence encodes CATAVEYQETQYF.

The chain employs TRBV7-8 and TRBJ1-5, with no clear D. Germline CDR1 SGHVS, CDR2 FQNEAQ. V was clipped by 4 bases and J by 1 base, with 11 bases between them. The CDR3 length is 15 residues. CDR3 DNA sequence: TGTGCCAGCAGCTCCTATGGCCAAAGCAATCAGCCCCAGCATTTT. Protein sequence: CASSSYGQSNQPQHF. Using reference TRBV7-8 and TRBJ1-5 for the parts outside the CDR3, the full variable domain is GAGVSQSPRYKVAKRGQDVALRCDPISGHVSLFWYQQALGQGPEFLTYFQNEAQLDKSGLPSDRFFAERPEGSVSTLKIQRTQQEDSAVYLCASSSYGQSNQPQHFGDGTRLSIL.

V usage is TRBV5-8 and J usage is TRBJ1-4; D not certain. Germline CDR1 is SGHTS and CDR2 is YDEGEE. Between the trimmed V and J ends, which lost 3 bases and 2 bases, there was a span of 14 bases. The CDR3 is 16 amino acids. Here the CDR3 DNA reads TGTGCCAGCAGCTCCCGGACCTTAGGTACTAATGAAAAACTGTTTTTT. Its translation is CASSSRTLGTNEKLFF.